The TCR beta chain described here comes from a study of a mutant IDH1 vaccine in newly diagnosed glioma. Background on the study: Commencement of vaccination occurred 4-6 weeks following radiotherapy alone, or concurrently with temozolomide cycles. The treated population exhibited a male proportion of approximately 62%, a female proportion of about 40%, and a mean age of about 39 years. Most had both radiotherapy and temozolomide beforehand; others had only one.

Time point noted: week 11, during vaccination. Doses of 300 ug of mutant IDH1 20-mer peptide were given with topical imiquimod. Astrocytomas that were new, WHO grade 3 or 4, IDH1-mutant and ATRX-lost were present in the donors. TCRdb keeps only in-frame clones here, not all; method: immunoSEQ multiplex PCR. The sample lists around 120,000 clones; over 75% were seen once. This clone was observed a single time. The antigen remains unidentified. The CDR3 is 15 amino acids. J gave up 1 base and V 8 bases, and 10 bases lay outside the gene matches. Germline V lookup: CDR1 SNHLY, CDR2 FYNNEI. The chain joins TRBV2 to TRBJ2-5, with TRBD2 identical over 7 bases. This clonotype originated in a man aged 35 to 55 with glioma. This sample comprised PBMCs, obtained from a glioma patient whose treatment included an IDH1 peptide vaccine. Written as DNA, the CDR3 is TGTGCCAGCCACCTTGGACTAGTCGGCCAAGAGACCCAGTACTTC. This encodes CASHLGLVGQETQYF.